This T cell receptor (beta chain) was sequenced in a study of Ad26.COV2.S vaccination and SARS-CoV-2 variants. Study-level information: Within the COV1001 Ad26.COV2.S trial arm, the donor was enrolled.

This CDR3 is 17 amino acids long. Germline V gives CDR1 SGHKS, CDR2 YYEKEE (reference sequence). The V and J ends lost 0 bases and 0 bases respectively, with 10 bases between them. Some clones are missing from TCRdb's copy, which holds only in-frame ones; the method was immunoSEQ multiplex PCR. This sample has about 380,000 clones, with 80% to 90% found just once. Regarding treatment: over 15 received Ad26.COV2.S at low or high dose, single or two shots; roughly 5 received placebo; per-sample allocation not given. The samples were gathered on day 63 after the first injection of vaccine or placebo. The sample in question was peripheral blood, obtained in a trial of Ad26.COV2.S vaccine versus placebo. V usage is TRBV5-5 and J usage is TRBJ1-6; D uncertain. This receptor was obtained from a person aged 18-60 years who received the Ad26.COV2.S COVID-19 vaccine or a placebo. For the CDR3, the DNA is TGTGCCAGCAGCTTGGGACCGCTGAGCTCCTATAATTCACCCCTCCACTTT. It is translated as CASSLGPLSSYNSPLHF.